This T cell receptor (beta chain) was retrieved from a study of Graves' ophthalmopathy and Graves' hyperthyroidism. Over 18 months of follow-up, stable hyperthyroidism required that no ophthalmopathy appear. This clonotype appeared a few times. This clone may be a read error of a much larger clone one base away. TCR beta CDR3 regions were amplified from RNA transcripts. First-round RT-PCR used HTBI primers; second-round multiplex PCR followed. TCRdb re-called the multiplex PCR reads with MiXCR, one entry per CDR3 protein. The sample records about 400,000 distinct CDR3 sequences, just over 15% being singletons. The CDR3 consists of 14 residues. Germline V CDR1 and CDR2: ENHRY, SYGVKD.

Sequencing used peripheral blood. The V gene is TRBV10-3, the J gene TRBJ1-1; D is ambiguous. This TCR derives from a woman aged 18-35 years with stable Graves' hyperthyroidism. The CDR3: CAISEEAMNTEALF. As DNA, the CDR3 is TGTGCCATCAGTGAAGAGGCCATGAACACTGAAGCTCTCTTT.